The sequence of this T cell receptor (beta chain) was determined in a study of spatial heterogeneity in lung cancer. As for the study in general: Bulk RNA-seq from matched material yielded a T cell module score that correlated strongly with TCR transcript counts in tumor regions. Notes on the study in general: The study found that expanded intratumoral alpha and beta TCR counts tracked tumor mutation counts. Coverage was estimated at roughly 7.2% of tumor T cells for alpha chains and 13% for beta chains.

Germline assignment: CDR1 LNHDA and CDR2 SQIVND (reference sequence). This CDR3 contains 15 residues. V lost 6 bases to trimming and J lost 5 bases, with 20 bases between them. The sample's time point: sample taken at primary tumor resection. Whole RNA, which was extracted from tumor, nontumor lung tissue or frozen PBMC, was sequenced without any cell sorting. TCRdb ran MiXCR on the 5' RACE reads and lists one entry per CDR3 protein. The table shows 6,600 or so distinct CDR3 sequences, with roughly 10% occurring only once. This clonotype is judged medium-sized. The antigen is not known. This sequence was found in a female donor with early-stage non-small cell lung cancer. This material consisted of lung tumor tissue, taken at surgery. The chain carries TRBV19 and TRBJ2-7, with a weak D call TRBD1 (6 bases). As DNA, the CDR3 is TGTGCCAGTAGGCCGGGACACCTTCCCTGGGACGAGCAGTACTTC. Translation: CASRPGHLPWDEQYF.